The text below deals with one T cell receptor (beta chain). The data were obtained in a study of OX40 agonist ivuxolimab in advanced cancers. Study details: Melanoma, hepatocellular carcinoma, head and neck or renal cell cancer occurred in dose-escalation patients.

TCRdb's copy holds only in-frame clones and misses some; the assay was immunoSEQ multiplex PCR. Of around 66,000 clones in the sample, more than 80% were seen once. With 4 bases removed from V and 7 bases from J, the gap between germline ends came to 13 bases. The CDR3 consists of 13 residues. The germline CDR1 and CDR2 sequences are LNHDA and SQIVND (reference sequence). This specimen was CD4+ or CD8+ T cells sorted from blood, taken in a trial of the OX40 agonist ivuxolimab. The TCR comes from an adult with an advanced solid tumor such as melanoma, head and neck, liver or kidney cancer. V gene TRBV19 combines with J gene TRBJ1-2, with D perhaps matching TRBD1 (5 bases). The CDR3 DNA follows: TGTGCCAGTAGTACCATCGGGGGGGTTGGCTACACCTTC. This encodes CASSTIGGVGYTF. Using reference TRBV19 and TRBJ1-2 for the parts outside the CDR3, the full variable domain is DGGITQSPKYLFRKEGQNVTLSCEQNLNHDAMYWYRQDPGQGLRLIYYSQIVNDFQKGDIAEGYSVSREKKESFPLTVTSAQKNPTAFYLCASSTIGGVGYTFGSGTRLTVV.